Only a few counts were recorded for the clone carrying this T cell receptor (beta chain). The antigen is not known. This record belongs to a study of T-cell memory formation after mild COVID-19. Study-level points and caveats: Cross-reactive memory apparently joined, as some responding clones appeared in pre-infection memory.

Using its own MiXCR run on the 5' RACE reads, TCRdb lists one record per CDR3 protein. The sample holds under 250,000 distinct CDR3 sequences, roughly 10% seen once. Material for sequencing was PBMCs or a T cell subset sorted from them (not recorded which). This receptor was taken from a man younger than 35 who had mild COVID-19 (a few samples of this study predate the infection). Cell type and time point are not known.

The CDR3 is CASSLSSGGPNTGELFF. The CDR3, as DNA: TGTGCCAGCAGCCTAAGTAGCGGGGGGCCGAACACCGGGGAGCTGTTTTTT. The J gene is TRBJ2-2, the V gene TRBV7-2; TRBD2 aligns across 10 bases. Germline lookup yields CDR1 SGHTA and CDR2 FQGNSA. This CDR3 is 17 amino acids long. Unmatched junction bases numbered 6, after V lost 5 bases and J lost 0 bases.